This TCR beta chain was recorded in a study of radiotherapy plus CTLA-4 blockade in lung cancer (dated by TCRdb to the late 2010s). Some background on the complete study: Objective responses occurred in approximately 17% of enrolled patients, and about 30% achieved disease control. The paper as a whole reports these results and caveats: After treatment with radiotherapy and ipilimumab, TCR clones that originated in tumors expanded in peripheral blood. Increased serum interferon-beta after radiation, together with early dynamic changes in blood T cell clones, were reported to be the strongest predictors of response.

Focal radiation therapy combined with CTLA-4 blockade (ipilimumab) was tested in patients with chemo-refractory metastatic non-small-cell lung cancer. The library was produced with the immunoSEQ multiplex PCR assay. TCRdb took this table from immuneACCESS and kept in-frame rearrangements with V and J called. Such tables lack part of the clones; where checked against another copy, unresolved V genes explain under half of the gap, and the rest is unexplained. The sample profile shows roughly 75,000 clones; more than 80% of them were found once. The ten largest account for 0.79% of the sample. Points on this clone: Its binding antigen is unknown. Base qualities are not at hand, and no much larger clone is one base apart.

Relative to germline, V is 5 bases shorter and J is 0 bases shorter, with 13 bases between their ends. The CDR3 goes from the cysteine to the phenylalanine over 15 residues. This entry keeps only the CDR3 DNA: 45 bases, framed from base 1. CDR1 and CDR2 were assigned from the germline V gene as SNHLY and FYNNEI. The sequencing used peripheral blood, collected from a patient treated with radiotherapy plus ipilimumab. The rearranged chain carries TRBV2 and TRBJ1-2; the D gene is possibly TRBD1, with 5 bases matching. This receptor was identified in a human donor with non-small cell lung cancer who had stable disease on radiotherapy plus ipilimumab. The bases read TGTGCCAGCAGTCCATTCCAGGGAGCTAACTATGGCTACACCTTC. This sequence encodes CASSPFQGANYGYTF.